The present T cell receptor (beta chain) was sequenced within a study of shared T cell receptors in the human thymus. Trimming removed 3 bases from V and 0 bases from J, with 18 bases in between. Germline CDR1 reads MDHEN; CDR2 reads SYDVKM. This CDR3 spans 18 amino acids. Profiled with immunoSEQ multiplex PCR; TCRdb holds only in-frame clones, not every one. The sample yields about 660,000 clones, 70% to 90% seen once. The same specimen was also included in a second study, on human thymus T cells. That report notes: In thymic and blood repertoires alike, V and J usage looked biased.

The sequence derives from a boy younger than two with a congenital heart defect. The V and J genes are TRBV28 and TRBJ1-3, with D maybe TRBD1 (6 bases). The sample taken for sequencing was thymocytes. CDR3 sequence: CASSFGKGGSGSGNTIYF. In DNA, the CDR3 is TGTGCCAGCAGTTTTGGCAAAGGGGGTAGTGGCTCTGGAAACACCATATATTTT.